These 14 T cell receptor beta chains came from one sample sequenced in a study of human versus mouse CDR3 diversity and MHC coevolution. Clones were sequenced by immunoSEQ multiplex PCR, and TCRdb holds only the in-frame ones, with some missing. The sample includes fewer than 100,000 clones, just under 95% of them seen just once. The sample comprised naive CD4+ T cells from blood. Subset noted: CD45RO-negative CD62L-positive naive CD4 T cells. These receptors were collected from a person aged 30-69 years in good health.

This clone was seen a few times. The chain links TRBV10-3 to TRBJ1-1; D is undetermined. The CDR3 spans 14 residues. The V end was cut by 6 bases, the J end by 0 bases, with 11 bases between. CDR1 ENHRY and CDR2 SYGVKD come from the germline V gene. Written as DNA, the CDR3 is TGTGCCATCAGACCCCAGAATGTGAACACTGAAGCTTTCTTT. It specifies CAIRPQNVNTEAFF.

The chain carries TRBV11-1 and TRBJ2-7; TRBD1 matches 10 bases. Germline V gene sequence: CDR1 SGHAT, CDR2 FQDESV (reference sequence). The CDR3 is made up of 16 amino acids. V lost 5 bases, J lost 2 bases, and 9 bases stayed unmatched. The CDR3 DNA is TGTGCCAGCAGCCACGAGACCGGGACAGGGGCCTACGAGCAGTACTTC. Amino acids: CASSHETGTGAYEQYF.

This clone was seen a single time. This rearrangement joins TRBV23-1 to TRBJ2-2, with D unresolved. TRBV23-1 is marked as an open reading frame, function uncertain. Trimming removed 0 bases from V and 6 bases from J, with 5 bases in between. The CDR3 has 13 residues. In DNA, the CDR3 is TGCGCCAGCAGTCAATCGAGGTCCGGGGAGCTGTTTTTT. It is translated as CASSQSRSGELFF.

V usage is TRBV5-1 and J usage is TRBJ1-1, with 10 bases that match TRBD1. The CDR3 contains 16 residues. Germline loops: CDR1 SGHRS, CDR2 YFSETQ. With V trimmed by 4 bases and J by 0 bases, 6 bases remained unmatched. Here the CDR3 reads CASSNRDRGMNTEAFF. The CDR3 region has the DNA TGCGCCAGCAGCAACCGGGACAGGGGCATGAACACTGAAGCTTTCTTT.

The gene calls are TRBV6-5 and TRBJ2-7; 10 bases fit TRBD1. This CDR3 region has 15 residues. Germline-derived CDR1 and CDR2 are MNHEY and SVGAGI. The trim removed 5 bases at V and 2 bases at J, leaving 6 bases unmatched. CDR3 coding DNA: TGTGCCAGCAGTAGCCGGGGACAGGGGCCCTACGAGCAGTACTTC. It specifies CASSSRGQGPYEQYF.

CDR3 in DNA: TGTGCCAGCAGCGTCGGACAGGGTATGAACACTGAAGCTTTCTTT. It translates to CASSVGQGMNTEAFF. The chain couples TRBV5-4 to TRBJ1-1, with 8 bases matching TRBD1. The V gene's germline CDR1 is SGHNT and CDR2 YYREEE (reference sequence). Trimming cost V 4 bases and J 0 bases; bases outside gene matches: 5. The CDR3 is 15 residues long.

The gene calls are TRBV10-3 and TRBJ2-2; D perhaps matches TRBD1 (6 bases). V lost 3 bases to trimming and J lost 4 bases, with 12 bases between them. The germline CDR1 and CDR2 sequences are ENHRY and SYGVKD. This CDR3 is built from 15 residues. The CDR3, as DNA: TGTGCCATCAGTGAAAGCAGGGGTGGCACCGGGGAGCTGTTTTTT. Protein product: CAISESRGGTGELFF.

This chain joins TRBV4-3 and TRBJ2-3; D remains unclear. Deletions cut 0 bases from V and 0 bases from J, with 10 bases between. This CDR3 contains 16 residues. The V gene's germline CDR1 is LGHNA and CDR2 YSLEER. The CDR3 DNA sequence: TGCGCCAGCAGCCAAGATCTGAGAACTAGCACAGATACGCAGTATTTT. Amino acids: CASSQDLRTSTDTQYF.

The CDR3 DNA reads TGTGCCAGCAGAAGGACAGGGGGCGAGGGTGAAGCTTTCTTT. Residues: CASRRTGGEGEAFF. The chain carries TRBV6-5 and TRBJ1-1; 11 bases are shared with TRBD1. Germline CDR1 MNHEY, CDR2 SVGAGI. V gave up 6 bases and J gave up 7 bases; unmatched junction bases: 7. CDR3 length equals 14 residues.

This clone occurred once. The chain has TRBV4-2 and TRBJ2-1; 8 bases agree with TRBD2. V lost 0 bases to trimming and J lost 6 bases; unmatched junction nucleotides: 10. CDR3 length: 17 amino acids. Germline V CDR1 and CDR2: LGHNA, YNFKEQ. The CDR3 region is CASSQDRRREGSNEQFF. CDR3 DNA: TGTGCCAGCAGCCAAGATCGGCGACGGGAGGGAAGCAATGAGCAGTTCTTC.

This chain joins TRBV7-8 and TRBJ1-1; D gene ambiguous. CDR3 length: 13 amino acids. The germline CDR1 and CDR2 sequences are SGHVS and FQNEAQ. Trimming removed 2 bases at V and 3 bases at J, with 7 bases between. CDR3 nucleotides: TGTGCCAGCAGCTTACGGGGTGACACTGAAGCTTTCTTT. Encoded protein: CASSLRGDTEAFF.

The rearrangement links TRBV5-1 to TRBJ2-7; 10 bases align to TRBD1. This CDR3 comprises 14 residues. CDR1 is SGHRS and CDR2 is YFSETQ in the germline V gene. V lost 4 bases to trimming and J lost 4 bases; unmatched junction nucleotides: 5. CDR3 in amino acids: CASSRRQGAYEQYF. DNA of the CDR3: TGCGCCAGCAGCCGGAGACAGGGGGCTTACGAGCAGTACTTC.

The sample holds one count of this clone. This rearrangement joins TRBV7-2 to TRBJ1-2; 7 bases line up with TRBD1. The V segment lost 3 bases and the J segment 7 bases; nucleotides outside the gene matches: 5. The CDR3 length is 13 residues. Germline CDR1 and CDR2: SGHTA and FQGNSA. CDR3 nucleotides: TGTGCCAGCAGCTTTGAGGGGGCAGGTGGCTACACCTTC. It codes for CASSFEGAGGYTF.

The DNA of the CDR3 is TGTGCCAGCAGTTCCAACAGGAACTACGAGCAGTACTTC. Its protein is CASSSNRNYEQYF. The chain couples TRBV6-5 to TRBJ2-7; D perhaps matches TRBD1 (5 bases). From germline, CDR1 is MNHEY and CDR2 SVGAGI. V shed 4 bases and J shed 3 bases, with 10 bases lying between them. The CDR3 has 13 residues.